The 22 T cell receptor beta chains in this list originate from one sample, sequenced in a study of blood T cell repertoires in COVID-19. The assay was immunoSEQ multiplex PCR, and TCRdb's table has in-frame clones only and misses some. The data contain 190,000 or so clones, around 89% of them singletons. The sequencing sample was made of peripheral blood. The receptors shown here come from a man aged 45-65 years with acute or convalescent COVID-19.

This sequence joins TRBV19 and TRBJ2-7, with 7 bases identical to TRBD1. The CDR3 is 12 amino acids. CDR1 is LNHDA, CDR2 SQIVND, per germline (reference sequence). The CDR3 loop is CARGQGVREQYF. The DNA for the CDR3 is TGTGCAAGGGGGCAGGGAGTAAGGGAGCAGTACTTC. Looking up the rest from reference TRBV19 and TRBJ2-7 gives the full variable domain: DGGITQSPKYLFRKEGQNVTLSCEQNLNHDAMYWYRQDPGQGLRLIYYSQIVNDFQKGDIAEGYSVSREKKESFPLTVTSAQKNPTAFYLCARGQGVREQYFGPGTRLTVT.

The chain couples TRBV18 to TRBJ2-2; no firm D call. CDR1 is KGHSH and CDR2 is LQKENI in the germline V gene. Trimming pared 3 bases from V and 4 bases from J, leaving 18 bases between. The CDR3 covers 17 residues. CDR3 nucleotide sequence: TGTGCCAGCTCACCTCTTTCCAGCGTTCGGCGCACCGGGGAGCTGTTTTTT. It codes for CASSPLSSVRRTGELFF.

The chain links TRBV19 to TRBJ2-1; 8 positions agree with TRBD2. CDR1 LNHDA and CDR2 SQIVND come from the germline V gene (reference sequence). The CDR3 runs 14 residues. Trimming took 5 bases from V and 7 from J; bases not matched to a gene: 7. The CDR3 here is CASSWSGSRNEQFF. The CDR3 nucleotides are TGTGCCAGTAGTTGGAGCGGGAGTAGGAATGAGCAGTTCTTC.

The chain has TRBV24-1 and TRBJ2-3, with a possible D match to TRBD1 (5 bases). Germline lookup yields CDR1 KGHDR and CDR2 SFDVKD. V lost 4 bases to trimming and J lost 0 bases, with 13 bases between them. The CDR3 extends over 16 amino acids. The CDR3 loop is CATSDPTGASTDTQYF. The CDR3 bases are TGTGCCACCAGTGACCCAACAGGAGCCAGCACAGATACGCAGTATTTT.

V gene TRBV4-1 combines with J gene TRBJ1-3, with 7 bases lining up with TRBD1. The germline V gene has CDR1 MGHRA and CDR2 YSYEKL. The V segment lost 3 bases and the J segment 4 bases; nucleotides outside the gene matches: 6. The CDR3 spans 15 residues. This chain's CDR3 is CASSHARTGGNTIYF. The CDR3 bases are TGCGCCAGCAGCCATGCAAGGACAGGAGGAAACACCATATATTTT.

This chain joins TRBV25-1 and TRBJ2-7; the D is unclear. Trimming removed 5 bases at V and 0 bases at J, with 11 bases between. Germline CDR1 is MGHDK and CDR2 is SYGVNS. The CDR3 runs 14 residues. The CDR3: CASSPLGTSYEQYF. The CDR3 bases are TGTGCCAGCAGTCCCCTAGGAACCTCCTACGAGCAGTACTTC.

This clone is a singleton in its sample. The chain couples TRBV7-6 to TRBJ1-4; 8 positions match TRBD1. The junction had 2 bases not matched to a gene; V was cut back by 5 bases and J by 3 bases. Per the germline V gene, CDR1 is SGHVS and CDR2 is FNYEAQ. The CDR3 has 14 amino acids. Here the CDR3 reads CASSPTGANEKLFF. The DNA for the CDR3 is TGTGCCAGCAGCCCGACAGGGGCTAATGAAAAACTGTTTTTT.

The chain employs TRBV9 and TRBJ2-5; D perhaps matches TRBD2 (5 bases). This CDR3 contains 15 residues. Trimming took 4 bases from V and 5 from J, leaving 18 bases between them. Germline values: CDR1 SGDLS, CDR2 YYNGEE. In DNA form, the CDR3 reads TGTGCCAGCAGCCCTACTAGTTGGGTTCGGGAGACCCAGTACTTC. Translating it yields CASSPTSWVRETQYF.

The V call is TRBV2, the J call TRBJ1-4; a weak D match, TRBD1 (5 bases). Germline assignment: CDR1 SNHLY and CDR2 FYNNEI. V lost 6 bases, J lost 3 bases, and 17 bases lay in between. The CDR3 has 16 amino acids. The CDR3 region is CASRSGGGRPNEKLFF. The CDR3 nucleotides are TGTGCCAGCAGAAGCGGCGGGGGGAGGCCTAATGAAAAACTGTTTTTT.

The genes are TRBV7-2 and TRBJ2-5; 7 bases align to TRBD2. The V and J ends lost 4 bases and 5 bases, in that order; junction bases with no gene match: 13. The germline gives CDR1 SGHTA, CDR2 FQGNSA. CDR3 length equals 16 residues. The DNA for the CDR3 is TGTGCCAGCAGCTCCTTATGGGGACTAAGTAAGGAGACCCAGTACTTC. This sequence encodes CASSSLWGLSKETQYF.

The chain joins TRBV5-1 to TRBJ1-4; D is unresolved. Per germline, CDR1 SGHRS and CDR2 YFSETQ. The CDR3 spans 15 residues. Trimming took 0 bases from V and 10 from J, leaving 16 bases between them. In DNA, the CDR3 is TGCGCCAGCAGCTTGGAGGTCCGGGGAGATGGAAAACTGTTTTTT. Protein product: CASSLEVRGDGKLFF.

The CDR3 protein is CASSPGQGFHEQYF. The CDR3 DNA sequence: TGTGCCAGCAGCCCGGGACAGGGTTTCCACGAGCAGTACTTC. The rearrangement joins TRBV13 to TRBJ2-7, with 9 bases identical to TRBD1. The CDR3 covers 14 residues. V trimming: 5 bases; J trimming: 5 bases; junction bases outside the gene matches: 7. The germline CDR1 and CDR2 sequences are PRHDT and FYEKMQ (reference sequence).

This clone has only a few counts. This chain uses TRBV4-2 with TRBJ2-3, with 12 bases identical to TRBD2. V dropped 4 bases and J dropped 1; count of bases not matched to a gene: 15. Germline V gene data show CDR1 as LGHNA and CDR2 as YNFKEQ. The CDR3 totals 20 residues. The CDR3 protein is CASSRRRLAGALPRTDTQYF. CDR3 nucleotides: TGTGCCAGCAGCCGTCGTCGACTAGCGGGGGCATTACCCCGCACAGATACGCAGTATTTT.

The chain recombines TRBV27 with TRBJ1-1, with 9 positions matching TRBD1. Germline assignment: CDR1 MNHEY and CDR2 SMNVEV (reference sequence). The CDR3 covers 14 residues. The trim removed 5 bases at V and 5 bases at J, leaving 6 bases unmatched. CDR3 nucleotide sequence: TGTGCCAGCAGTACCTCCGGGACAGGGACTGAAGCTTTCTTT. Its translation is CASSTSGTGTEAFF.

The chain carries TRBV5-5 and TRBJ1-3, with no clear D. CDR1 and CDR2 (germline): SGHKS, YYEKEE (reference sequence). Trimming shortened V by 0 bases and J by 0 bases, and 13 bases separated the two germline ends. This CDR3 is 17 amino acids long. Written as DNA, the CDR3 is TGTGCCAGCAGCTTGGATAACAGACGCTACTCTGGAAACACCATATATTTT. Residues: CASSLDNRRYSGNTIYF.

The CDR3 DNA sequence: TGTGCCAGCGGGACTAGCTTATACGAGCAGTACTTC. Protein: CASGTSLYEQYF. The chain uses TRBV3-1 (or the pseudogene TRBV3-2) and TRBJ2-7; 9 bases map to TRBD2. This CDR3 spans 12 amino acids. Trimming took 8 bases from V and 4 from J; bases not matched to a gene: 3. Germline-derived CDR1 and CDR2 are LGHDT and YNNKEL (reference sequence).

The rearrangement joins TRBV19 to TRBJ1-5; 7 nucleotides align to TRBD1. This CDR3 has 16 amino acids. V trimming: 5 bases; J trimming: 4 bases; junction bases outside the gene matches: 11. Germline V gene data show CDR1 as LNHDA and CDR2 as SQIVND (reference sequence). CDR3 DNA: TGTGCCAGTAGTTCCTCTCAGGGGGAAGGGAATCAGCCCCAGCATTTT. This encodes CASSSSQGEGNQPQHF.

This chain links TRBV14 with TRBJ2-7; TRBD2 matches at 7 bases. The CDR3 is made up of 13 amino acids. The V gene end was trimmed by 6 bases and the J gene end by 6 bases; junction bases not matched to a gene: 8. CDR1 and CDR2 (germline): SGHDN, FVKESK. The CDR3 here is CASRISGGVEQYF. The CDR3 nucleotides are TGTGCCAGCAGAATTTCGGGAGGAGTCGAGCAGTACTTC.

The CDR3 DNA reads as TGTGCCAGCAGTGTCGCAGGGGACCCTGGGGCCAACGTCCTGACTTTC. Its protein product is CASSVAGDPGANVLTF. The chain recombines TRBV6-1 with TRBJ2-6, with D tentatively TRBD1 (6 bases). This CDR3 has 16 residues. CDR1 is MNHNS and CDR2 is SASEGT in the germline V gene. Trimming cost V 4 bases and J 2 bases, with 12 bases left between them.

The V call is TRBV2, the J call TRBJ2-7, with 8 positions matching TRBD1. CDR3 length equals 15 residues. The V and J ends lost 6 bases and 2 bases, in that order; junction bases with no gene match: 9. Germline lookup yields CDR1 SNHLY and CDR2 FYNNEI. The CDR3 here is CASRSRQGLTYEQYF. CDR3 nucleotide sequence: TGTGCCAGCAGGAGTCGACAGGGGCTGACCTACGAGCAGTACTTC.

V usage is TRBV12-5 and J usage is TRBJ1-1; 8 bases align to TRBD1. The trim removed 6 bases at V and 1 base at J, leaving 10 bases unmatched. The CDR3 is 16 residues long. CDR1 and CDR2 (germline): LGHNT, FRNRAP. The CDR3 DNA follows: TGTGCTAGTGGGCAGGGGGCCATGCGAGGGAACACTGAAGCTTTCTTT. This codes for CASGQGAMRGNTEAFF.

The J gene is TRBJ1-2, the V gene TRBV7-9; D is unclear. The CDR3 sequence is 12 residues long. Germline V gene data show CDR1 as SEHNR and CDR2 as FQNEAQ (reference sequence). Trimming took 1 base from V and 4 from J, leaving 4 bases between them. CDR3 nucleotide sequence: TGTGCCAGCAGCTTAGTCAGCTATGGCTACACCTTC. Protein sequence: CASSLVSYGYTF. Full variable domain (remainder filled in from reference TRBV7-9 and TRBJ1-2): DTGVSQNPRHKITKRGQNVTFRCDPISEHNRLYWYRQTLGQGPEFLTYFQNEAQLEKSRLLSDRFSAERPKGSFSTLEIQRTEQGDSAMYLCASSLVSYGYTFGSGTRLTVV.